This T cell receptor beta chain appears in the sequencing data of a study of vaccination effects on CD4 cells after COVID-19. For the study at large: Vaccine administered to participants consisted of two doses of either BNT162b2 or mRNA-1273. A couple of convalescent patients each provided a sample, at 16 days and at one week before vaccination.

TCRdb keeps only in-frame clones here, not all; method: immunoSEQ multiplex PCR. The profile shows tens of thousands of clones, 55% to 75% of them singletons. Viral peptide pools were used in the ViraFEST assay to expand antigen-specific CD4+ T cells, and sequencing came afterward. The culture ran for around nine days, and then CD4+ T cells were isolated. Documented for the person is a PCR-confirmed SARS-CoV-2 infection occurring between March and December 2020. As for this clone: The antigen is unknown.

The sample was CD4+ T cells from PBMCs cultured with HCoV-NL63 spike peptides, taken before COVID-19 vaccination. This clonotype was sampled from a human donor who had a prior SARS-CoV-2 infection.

The CDR3 region is CASSSTSGGRTTDTQYF. For the CDR3, the DNA is TGCGCCAGCAGTTCGACTAGCGGGGGGCGAACGACAGATACGCAGTATTTT. This chain uses TRBV4-1 with TRBJ2-3, with 13 bases fitting TRBD2. Germline CDR1 MGHRA, CDR2 YSYEKL. Trimming cost V 6 bases and J 3 bases; bases outside gene matches: 9. This CDR3 contains 17 residues.